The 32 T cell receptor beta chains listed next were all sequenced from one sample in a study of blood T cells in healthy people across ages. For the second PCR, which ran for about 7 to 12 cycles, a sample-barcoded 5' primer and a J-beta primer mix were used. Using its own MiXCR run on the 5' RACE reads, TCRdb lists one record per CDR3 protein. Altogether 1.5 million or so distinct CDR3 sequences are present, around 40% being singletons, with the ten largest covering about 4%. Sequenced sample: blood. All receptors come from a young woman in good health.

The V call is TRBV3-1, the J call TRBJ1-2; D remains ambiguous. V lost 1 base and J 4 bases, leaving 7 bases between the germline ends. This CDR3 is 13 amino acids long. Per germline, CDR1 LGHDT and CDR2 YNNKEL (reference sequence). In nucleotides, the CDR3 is TGTGCCAGCAGCCAAGGGAACATCTATGGCTACACCTTC. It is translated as CASSQGNIYGYTF.

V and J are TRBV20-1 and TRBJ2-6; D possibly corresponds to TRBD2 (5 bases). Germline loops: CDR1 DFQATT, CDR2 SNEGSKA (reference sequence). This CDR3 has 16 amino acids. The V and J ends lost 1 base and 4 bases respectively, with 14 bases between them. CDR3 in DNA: TGCAGTGCTAGAGTCGGGTGGGGAGCCGGGGCCAACGTCCTGACTTTC. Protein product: CSARVGWGAGANVLTF.

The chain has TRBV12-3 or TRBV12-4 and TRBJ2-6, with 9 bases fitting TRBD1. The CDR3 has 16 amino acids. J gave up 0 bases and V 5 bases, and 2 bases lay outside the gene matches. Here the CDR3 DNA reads TGTGCCAGCAGTGTGACAGGGGGCTCTGGGGCCAACGTCCTGACTTTC. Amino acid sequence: CASSVTGGSGANVLTF.

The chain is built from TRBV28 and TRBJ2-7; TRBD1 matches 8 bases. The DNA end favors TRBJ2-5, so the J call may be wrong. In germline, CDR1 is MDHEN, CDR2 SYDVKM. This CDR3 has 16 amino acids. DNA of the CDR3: TGTGCCAGCAGTCCCGGACAGGGCGCCAAGCGAGAGACCCAGTACTTC. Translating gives CASSPGQGAKRETQYF.

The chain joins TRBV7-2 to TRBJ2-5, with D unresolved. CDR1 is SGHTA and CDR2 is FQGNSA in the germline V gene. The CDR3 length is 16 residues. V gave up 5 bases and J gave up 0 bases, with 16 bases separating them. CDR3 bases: TGTGCCAGCAGCGCAGACCGGGCCTCGTACCAAGAGACCCAGTACTTC. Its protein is CASSADRASYQETQYF.

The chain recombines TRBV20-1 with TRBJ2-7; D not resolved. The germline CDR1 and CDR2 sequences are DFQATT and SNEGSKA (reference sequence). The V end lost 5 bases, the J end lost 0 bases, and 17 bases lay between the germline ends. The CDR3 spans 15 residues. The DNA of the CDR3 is TGCAGTGCTCCCCAAGCCGAGATGAGCTCCTACGAGCAGTACTTC. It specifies CSAPQAEMSSYEQYF.

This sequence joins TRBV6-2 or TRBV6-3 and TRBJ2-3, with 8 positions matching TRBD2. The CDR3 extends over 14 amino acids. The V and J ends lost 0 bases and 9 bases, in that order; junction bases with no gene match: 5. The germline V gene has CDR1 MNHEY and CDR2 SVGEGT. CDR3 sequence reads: CASSYSRTSLTQYF. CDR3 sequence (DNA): TGTGCCAGCAGTTACTCCCGGACTAGCCTCACGCAGTATTTT.

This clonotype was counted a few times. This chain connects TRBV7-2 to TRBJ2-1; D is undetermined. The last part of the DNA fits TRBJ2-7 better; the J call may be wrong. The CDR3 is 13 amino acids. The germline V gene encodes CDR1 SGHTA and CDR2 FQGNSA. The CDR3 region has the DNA TGTGCCAGCACACGACGGTCCTACAATGAGCAGTACTTC. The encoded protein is CASTRRSYNEQYF.

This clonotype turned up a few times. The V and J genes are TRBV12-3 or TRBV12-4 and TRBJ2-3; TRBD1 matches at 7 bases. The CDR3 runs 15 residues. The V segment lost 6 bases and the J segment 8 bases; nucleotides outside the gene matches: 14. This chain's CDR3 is CASSSGTAPPGTQYF. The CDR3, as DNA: TGTGCCAGCAGCTCCGGGACAGCACCGCCGGGTACGCAGTATTTT.

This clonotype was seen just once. DNA for the CDR3: TGCAGCTCCCGGGAAGGGGGCACAGATACGCAGTATTTT. It is translated as CSSREGGTDTQYF. The V gene is TRBV29-1, the J gene TRBJ2-3; D tentatively reads TRBD1 or TRBD2 (5 bases each). The CDR3 has 13 amino acids. Germline values: CDR1 SQVTM, CDR2 ANQGSEA. Trimming left V 8 bases short and J 1 base short, with 13 bases between.

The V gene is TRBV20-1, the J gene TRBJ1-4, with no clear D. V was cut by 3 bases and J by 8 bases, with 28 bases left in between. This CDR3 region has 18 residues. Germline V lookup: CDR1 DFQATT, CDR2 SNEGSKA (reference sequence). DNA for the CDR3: TGCAGTGCTAGCCCCTGGGCCGCGCCTCCTTTTAAAGAGGAAAAACTGTTTTTT. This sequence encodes CSASPWAAPPFKEEKLFF.

The CDR3 DNA reads as TGCAGTGCTAGTTTATATGGGGGTCGGGATTCACCCCTCCACTTT. This encodes CSASLYGGRDSPLHF. The rearrangement uses TRBV20-1 and TRBJ1-6; the D gene is possibly TRBD1 (5 bases). With 3 bases removed from V and 8 bases from J, the gap between germline ends came to 17 bases. The CDR3 contains 15 residues. Germline CDR1 DFQATT, CDR2 SNEGSKA (reference sequence).

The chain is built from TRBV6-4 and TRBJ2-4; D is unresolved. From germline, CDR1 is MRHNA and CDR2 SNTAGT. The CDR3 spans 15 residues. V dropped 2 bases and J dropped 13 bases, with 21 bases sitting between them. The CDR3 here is CASSDRADSYNEQYF. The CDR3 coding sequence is TGTGCCAGCAGTGACCGGGCGGATTCCTACAATGAGCAGTACTTC.

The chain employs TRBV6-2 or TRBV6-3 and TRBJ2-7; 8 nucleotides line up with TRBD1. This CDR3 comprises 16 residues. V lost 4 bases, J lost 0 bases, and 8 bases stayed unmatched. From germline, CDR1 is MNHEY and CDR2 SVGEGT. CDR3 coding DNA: TGTGCCAGCAGTTCCATCGGACAGGGCGTCTCCTACGAGCAGTACTTC. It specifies CASSSIGQGVSYEQYF.

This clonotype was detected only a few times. In DNA, the CDR3 is TGTGCCAGCAGCCAAGATCGACAAGGGTACTATGGCTACACCTTC. This codes for CASSQDRQGYYGYTF. This chain links TRBV4-2 with TRBJ1-2; D is undetermined. The germline gives CDR1 LGHNA, CDR2 YNFKEQ. This CDR3 is built from 15 residues. V shed 0 bases and J shed 3 bases, with 11 bases lying between them.

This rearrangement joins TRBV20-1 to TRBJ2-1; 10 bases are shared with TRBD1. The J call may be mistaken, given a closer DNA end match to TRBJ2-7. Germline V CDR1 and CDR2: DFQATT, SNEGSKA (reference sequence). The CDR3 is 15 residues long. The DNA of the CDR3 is TGCAGTGCCCTAGGCGGGACAGGGGCCTACAATGAGCAGTACTTC. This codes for CSALGGTGAYNEQYF.

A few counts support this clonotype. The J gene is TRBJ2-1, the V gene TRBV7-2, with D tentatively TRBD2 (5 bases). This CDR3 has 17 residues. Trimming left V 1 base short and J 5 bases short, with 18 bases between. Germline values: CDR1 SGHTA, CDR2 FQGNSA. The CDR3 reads CASSLVFSRADDNEQFF. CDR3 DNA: TGTGCCAGCAGCTTAGTCTTCTCGCGGGCGGACGACAATGAGCAGTTCTTC.

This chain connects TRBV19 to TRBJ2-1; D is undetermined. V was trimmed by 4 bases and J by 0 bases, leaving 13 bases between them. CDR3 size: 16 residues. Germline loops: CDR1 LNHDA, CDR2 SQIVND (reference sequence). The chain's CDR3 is CASSTVIMDSYNEQFF. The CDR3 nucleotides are TGTGCCAGTAGTACCGTGATAATGGACTCCTACAATGAGCAGTTCTTC.

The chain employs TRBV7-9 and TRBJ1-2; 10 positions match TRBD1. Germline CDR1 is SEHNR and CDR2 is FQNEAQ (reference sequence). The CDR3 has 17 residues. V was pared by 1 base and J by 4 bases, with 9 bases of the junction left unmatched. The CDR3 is CASSLVPRQGATYGYTF. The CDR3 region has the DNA TGTGCCAGCAGCTTAGTCCCGAGACAGGGGGCAACCTATGGCTACACCTTC.

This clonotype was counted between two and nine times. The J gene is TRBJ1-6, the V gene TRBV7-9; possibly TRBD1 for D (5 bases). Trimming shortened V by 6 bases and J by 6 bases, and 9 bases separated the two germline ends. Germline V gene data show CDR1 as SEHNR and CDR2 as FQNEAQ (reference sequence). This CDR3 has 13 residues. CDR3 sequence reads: CASRGGVNSPLHF. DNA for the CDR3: TGTGCCAGCAGAGGAGGGGTTAATTCACCCCTCCACTTT.

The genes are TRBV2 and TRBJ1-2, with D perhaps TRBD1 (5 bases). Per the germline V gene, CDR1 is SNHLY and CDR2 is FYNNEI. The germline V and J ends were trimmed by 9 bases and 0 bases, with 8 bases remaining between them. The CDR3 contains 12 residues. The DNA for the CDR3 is TGTGCCAGACAGGAGACTAACTATGGCTACACCTTC. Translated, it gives CARQETNYGYTF.

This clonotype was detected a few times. The CDR3 protein is CASTPGQRATFTF. The DNA of the CDR3 is TGTGCCAGCACCCCGGGACAGAGAGCCACGTTCACCTTC. V is TRBV6-5 and J is TRBJ1-2; TRBD1 aligns across 7 bases. The CDR3 consists of 13 residues. The V gene's germline CDR1 is MNHEY and CDR2 SVGAGI. J gave up 13 bases and V 7 bases, and 15 bases lay outside the gene matches.

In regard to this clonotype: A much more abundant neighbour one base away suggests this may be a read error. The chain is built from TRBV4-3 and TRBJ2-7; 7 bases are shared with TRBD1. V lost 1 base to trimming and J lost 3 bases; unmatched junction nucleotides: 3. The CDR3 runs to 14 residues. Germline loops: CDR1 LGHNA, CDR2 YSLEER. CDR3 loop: CASSQGYRGYEQYF. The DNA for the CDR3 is TGCGCCAGCAGCCAAGGGTACAGGGGCTACGAGCAGTACTTC.

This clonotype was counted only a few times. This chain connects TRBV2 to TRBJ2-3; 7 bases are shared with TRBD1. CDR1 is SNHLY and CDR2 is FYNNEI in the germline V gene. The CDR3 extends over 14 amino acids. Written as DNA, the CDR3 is TGTGCTAGTGCTACAGGGGCTAGCACAGATACGCAGTATTTT. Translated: CASATGASTDTQYF. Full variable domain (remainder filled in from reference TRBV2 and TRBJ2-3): EPEVTQTPSHQVTQMGQEVILRCVPISNHLYFYWYRQILGQKVEFLVSFYNNEISEKSEIFDDQFSVERPDGSNFTLKIRSTKLEDSAMYFCASATGASTDTQYFGPGTRLTVL.

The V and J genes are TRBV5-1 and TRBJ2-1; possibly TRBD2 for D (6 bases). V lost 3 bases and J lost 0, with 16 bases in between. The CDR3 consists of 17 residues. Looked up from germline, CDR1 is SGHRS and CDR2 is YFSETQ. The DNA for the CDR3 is TGCGCCAGCAGCTGGATGGGCGGGGAGTTCTCCTACAATGAGCAGTTCTTC. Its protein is CASSWMGGEFSYNEQFF.

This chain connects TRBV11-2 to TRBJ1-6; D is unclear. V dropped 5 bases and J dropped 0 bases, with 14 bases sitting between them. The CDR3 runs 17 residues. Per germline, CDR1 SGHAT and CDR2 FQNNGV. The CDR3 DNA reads TGTGCCAGCAGCCCGGTGTGGCCCAGCTCCTATAATTCACCCCTCCACTTT. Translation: CASSPVWPSSYNSPLHF.

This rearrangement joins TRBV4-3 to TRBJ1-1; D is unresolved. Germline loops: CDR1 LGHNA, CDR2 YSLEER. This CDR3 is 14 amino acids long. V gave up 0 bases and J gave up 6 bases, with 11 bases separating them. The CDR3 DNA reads TGCGCCAGCAGCCAAGAAACAGTTCAGTCTGAAGCTTTCTTT. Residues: CASSQETVQSEAFF.

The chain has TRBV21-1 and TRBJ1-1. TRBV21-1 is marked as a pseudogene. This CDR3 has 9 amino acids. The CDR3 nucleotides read TGTGCCAGCAGCCGTGAAGCTTTCTTT. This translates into CASSREAFF.

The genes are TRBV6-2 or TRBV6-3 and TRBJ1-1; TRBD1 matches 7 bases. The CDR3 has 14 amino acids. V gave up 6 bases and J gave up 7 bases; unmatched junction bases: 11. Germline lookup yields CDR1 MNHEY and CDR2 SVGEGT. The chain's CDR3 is CASSYRGGRVEAFF. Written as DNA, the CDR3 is TGTGCCAGCAGCTACAGGGGTGGGCGAGTTGAAGCTTTCTTT.

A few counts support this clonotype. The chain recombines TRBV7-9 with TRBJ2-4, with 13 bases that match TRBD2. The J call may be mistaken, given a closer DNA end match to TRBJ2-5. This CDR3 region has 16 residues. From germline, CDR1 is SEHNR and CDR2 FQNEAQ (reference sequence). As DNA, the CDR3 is TGTGCCAGCAGCCGCCCGACTAGCGGGGGGAAAGAGACCCAGTACTTC. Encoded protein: CASSRPTSGGKETQYF.

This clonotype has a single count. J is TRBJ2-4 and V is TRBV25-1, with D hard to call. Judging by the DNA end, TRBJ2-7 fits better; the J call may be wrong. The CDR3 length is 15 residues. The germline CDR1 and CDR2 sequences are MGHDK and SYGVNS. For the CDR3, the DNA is TGTGCCAGCAGTGAATCCGGCAGGTCGAACTACGAGCAGTACTTC. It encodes CASSESGRSNYEQYF.

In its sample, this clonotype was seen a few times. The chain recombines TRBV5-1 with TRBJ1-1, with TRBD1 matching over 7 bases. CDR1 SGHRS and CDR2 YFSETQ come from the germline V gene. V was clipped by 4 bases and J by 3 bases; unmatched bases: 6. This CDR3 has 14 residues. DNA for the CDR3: TGCGCCAGCAGCCCACAGGGGCTAGACACTGAAGCTTTCTTT. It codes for CASSPQGLDTEAFF. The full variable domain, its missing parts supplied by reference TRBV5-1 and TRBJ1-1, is KAGVTQTPRYLIKTRGQQVTLSCSPISGHRSVSWYQQTPGQGLQFLFEYFSETQRNKGNFPGRFSGRQFSNSRSEMNVSTLELGDSALYLCASSPQGLDTEAFFGQGTRLTVV.